Listed below are T cell receptor beta chains from one sample, sequenced in a study of cytomegalovirus exposure and HLA in healthy donors. Profiled with immunoSEQ multiplex PCR; TCRdb holds only in-frame clones, not every one. Of over 150,000 clones in the sample, 65% to 75% were seen once. Sequencing was performed on PBMCs. The receptors shown here come from a man aged 25-45 years in good health and CMV-seronegative. Both conserved end residues are part of each CDR3. The order of the fields is J gene, V gene, D gene, clone size, CDR3 DNA, CDR3 protein. The D gene is left open where the match is weak. The listing skips clone size in some rows; elsewhere it reads once, few, many or a size class.

J gene: TRBJ2-2
V gene: TRBV7-3
D gene: NA
clone size: NA
CDR3 DNA: TGTGCCAGCAGCGTTTCTAGCGACACCGGGGAGCTGTTTTTT
CDR3 protein: CASSVSSDTGELFF

J gene: TRBJ2-2
V gene: TRBV29-1
D gene: NA
clone size: NA
CDR3 DNA: TGCAGCGTACCCGGGACAAGAGGCGGGGAGCTGTTTTTT
CDR3 protein: CSVPGTRGGELFF

J gene: TRBJ2-7
V gene: TRBV5-1
D gene: NA
clone size: NA
CDR3 DNA: TGCGCCAGCAGCTTGGAACAGGGCTACGAGCAGTACTTC
CDR3 protein: CASSLEQGYEQYF

J gene: TRBJ2-3
V gene: TRBV9
D gene: NA
clone size: NA
CDR3 DNA: TGTGCCAGCAGCGTAGGTACAGGGATGGCAGATACGCAGTATTTT
CDR3 protein: CASSVGTGMADTQYF

J gene: TRBJ2-5
V gene: TRBV4-2
D gene: NA
clone size: NA
CDR3 DNA: TGTGCCAGCAGTCAGGGGGAAGCGGGGGCCGGACGGGAGACCCAGTACTTC
CDR3 protein: CASSQGEAGAGRETQYF

J gene: TRBJ1-6
V gene: TRBV5-1
D gene: NA
clone size: NA
CDR3 DNA: TGCGCCAGCAGCTTGGCCCGGGGCCAGGGGAATAATTCACCCCTCCACTTT
CDR3 protein: CASSLARGQGNNSPLHF

J gene: TRBJ1-4
V gene: TRBV29-1
D gene: NA
clone size: NA
CDR3 DNA: TGCAGCGTTGCGGGATATGAAAAACTGTTTTTT
CDR3 protein: CSVAGYEKLFF

J gene: TRBJ1-2
V gene: TRBV20-1
D gene: NA
clone size: NA
CDR3 DNA: TGCAGTGCTGAGCGGGGATATGGCTACACCTTC
CDR3 protein: CSAERGYGYTF

J gene: TRBJ1-1
V gene: TRBV7-9
D gene: NA
clone size: few
CDR3 DNA: TGTGCCAGCAGCTTAGCGCTAGTGGGGAACACTGAAGCTTTCTTT
CDR3 protein: CASSLALVGNTEAFF

J gene: TRBJ2-3
V gene: TRBV27
D gene: NA
clone size: NA
CDR3 DNA: TGTGCCAGCAGTTCCGTAGATACGCAGTATTTT
CDR3 protein: CASSSVDTQYF

J gene: TRBJ1-1
V gene: TRBV18
D gene: TRBD1
clone size: once
CDR3 DNA: TGTGCCAGCTCACATGACAGGGGGTTGACTGAAGCTTTCTTT
CDR3 protein: CASSHDRGLTEAFF

J gene: TRBJ1-5
V gene: TRBV6-1
D gene: NA
clone size: NA
CDR3 DNA: TGTGCCAGCAGTGGGAACAGAGATAATCAGCCCCAGAATTTT
CDR3 protein: CASSGNRDNQPQNF

J gene: TRBJ1-3
V gene: TRBV10-1
D gene: TRBD1
clone size: NA
CDR3 DNA: TGCGCCACCATGGGGGGACAGCTCTCCTTGATGATCTCTGGAAACACCATATATTTT
CDR3 protein: CATMGGQLSLMISGNTIYF

J gene: TRBJ2-7
V gene: TRBV5-1
D gene: NA
clone size: NA
CDR3 DNA: TGCGCCAGCAGCTCCGTGGGGGCGGGTAGTCAGTACTTC
CDR3 protein: CASSSVGAGSQYF

J gene: TRBJ1-3
V gene: TRBV4-1
D gene: NA
clone size: NA
CDR3 DNA: TGCGCCAGCAGCCAAGATTTCTACTCTGGAAACACCATATATTTT
CDR3 protein: CASSQDFYSGNTIYF

J gene: TRBJ1-1
V gene: TRBV27
D gene: NA
clone size: NA
CDR3 DNA: TGTGCCAGCAGGAGGGACTCCATGAACACTGAAGCTTTCTTT
CDR3 protein: CASRRDSMNTEAFF

J gene: TRBJ2-3
V gene: TRBV5-4
D gene: TRBD1
clone size: once
CDR3 DNA: TGTGCCAGCACTCCCCTTCAGGGGGCTTGGGGCACAGATACGCAGTATTTT
CDR3 protein: CASTPLQGAWGTDTQYF

J gene: TRBJ2-5
V gene: TRBV2
D gene: NA
clone size: NA
CDR3 DNA: TGTGCCAGCAGTCGCACAGGGCTTGGCATTGAGACCCAGTACTTC
CDR3 protein: CASSRTGLGIETQYF

J gene: TRBJ2-7
V gene: TRBV11-2
D gene: TRBD1
clone size: few
CDR3 DNA: TGTGCCAGCAGAAATTACCGGGACAGCACCTACGAGCAGTACTTC
CDR3 protein: CASRNYRDSTYEQYF

J gene: TRBJ1-2
V gene: TRBV19
D gene: TRBD1
clone size: NA
CDR3 DNA: TGTGCCAGTAGTAACCCGGGACAGGGCTACGGCTACACCTTC
CDR3 protein: CASSNPGQGYGYTF

J gene: TRBJ2-3
V gene: TRBV29-1
D gene: TRBD2
clone size: few
CDR3 DNA: TGCAGCGCCGGACTAGGGGACCGAGATACGCAGTATTTT
CDR3 protein: CSAGLGDRDTQYF